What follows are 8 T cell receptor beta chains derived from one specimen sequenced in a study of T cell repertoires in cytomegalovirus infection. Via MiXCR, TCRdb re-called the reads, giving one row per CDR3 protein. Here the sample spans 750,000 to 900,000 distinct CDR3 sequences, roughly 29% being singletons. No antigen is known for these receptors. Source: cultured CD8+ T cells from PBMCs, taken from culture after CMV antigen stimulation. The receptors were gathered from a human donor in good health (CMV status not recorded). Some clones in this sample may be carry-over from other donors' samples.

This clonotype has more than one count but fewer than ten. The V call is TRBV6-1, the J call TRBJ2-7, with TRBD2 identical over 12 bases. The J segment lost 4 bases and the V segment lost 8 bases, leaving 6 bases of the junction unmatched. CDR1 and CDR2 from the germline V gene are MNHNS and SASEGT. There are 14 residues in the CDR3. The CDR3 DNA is TGTGCCAGCTCCGGACTAGCGGGGACTTACGAGCAGTACGTC. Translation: CASSGLAGTYEQYV.

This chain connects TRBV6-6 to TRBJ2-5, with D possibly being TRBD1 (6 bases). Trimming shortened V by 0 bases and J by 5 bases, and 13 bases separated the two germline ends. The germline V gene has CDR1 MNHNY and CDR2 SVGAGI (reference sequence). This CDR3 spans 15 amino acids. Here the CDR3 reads CASSYSSGTSETQYF. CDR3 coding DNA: TGTGCCAGCAGTTACTCGTCGGGGACATCGGAGACCCAGTACTTC.

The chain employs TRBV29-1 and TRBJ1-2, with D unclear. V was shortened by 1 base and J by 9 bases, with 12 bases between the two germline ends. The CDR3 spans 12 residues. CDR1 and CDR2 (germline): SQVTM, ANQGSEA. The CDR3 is CSVEGNGLSYTF. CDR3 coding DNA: TGCAGCGTTGAAGGGAACGGTCTAAGCTACACCTTC.

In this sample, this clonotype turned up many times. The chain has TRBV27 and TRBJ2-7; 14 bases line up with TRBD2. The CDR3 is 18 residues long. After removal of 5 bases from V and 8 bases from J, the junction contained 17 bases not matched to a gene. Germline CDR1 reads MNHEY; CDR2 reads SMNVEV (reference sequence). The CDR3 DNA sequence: TGTGCCAGCAGTCCTCGTGGTGTCGCGACTAGCGGGGGGGACAAGCAGTACTTC. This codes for CASSPRGVATSGGDKQYF.

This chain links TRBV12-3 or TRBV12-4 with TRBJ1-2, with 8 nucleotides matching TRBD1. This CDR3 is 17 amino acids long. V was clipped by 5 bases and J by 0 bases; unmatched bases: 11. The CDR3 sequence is CASSGTGTGLANYGYTF. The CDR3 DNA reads TGTGCCAGCAGTGGGACCGGGACAGGATTAGCTAACTATGGCTACACCTTC.

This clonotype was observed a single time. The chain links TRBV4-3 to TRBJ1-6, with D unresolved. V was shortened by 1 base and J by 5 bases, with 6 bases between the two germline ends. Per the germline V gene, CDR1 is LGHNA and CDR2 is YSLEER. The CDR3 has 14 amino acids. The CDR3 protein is CASSQVTDNSPLHF. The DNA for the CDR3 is TGCGCCAGCAGCCAAGTCACAGATAATTCACCCCTCCACTTT.

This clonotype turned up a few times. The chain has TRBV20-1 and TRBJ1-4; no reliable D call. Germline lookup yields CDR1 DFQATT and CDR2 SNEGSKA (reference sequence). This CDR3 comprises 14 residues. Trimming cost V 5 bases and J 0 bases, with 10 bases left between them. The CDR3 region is CSAGIGATNEKLFF. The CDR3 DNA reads TGCAGTGCTGGGATTGGTGCAACTAATGAAAAACTGTTTTTT.

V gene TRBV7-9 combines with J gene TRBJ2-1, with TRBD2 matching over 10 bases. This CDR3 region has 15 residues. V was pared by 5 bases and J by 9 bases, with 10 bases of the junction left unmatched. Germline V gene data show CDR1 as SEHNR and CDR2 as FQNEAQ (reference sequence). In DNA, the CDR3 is TGTGCCAGCAGCCTTGCTAGCGGGGGCCAAAGTGAGCAGTTCTTC. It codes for CASSLASGGQSEQFF.